This TCR beta chain is drawn from a study of shared clonotypes between healthy human individuals. As for the study in general: Researchers drew samples from a couple of women and a few men aged 18 to 49.

Points from the study as a whole: Relative to clonotypes present in all four donors, those not shared had lower generation probabilities. Even with large depth, rarefaction showed that sorted-subset sequencing was incomplete.

There were no recent acute infections or vaccinations among the donors, who were healthy HIV-negative adults. Germline assignment: CDR1 SGHDT and CDR2 YYEEEE. CDR3 length: 14 residues. Trimming removed 5 bases from V and 0 bases from J, with 9 bases in between. TCRdb's table, derived via immunoSEQ multiplex PCR, lists solely in-frame clones and lacks some. Of around 600,000 clones listed, around 97% are singletons. A remark on this clone: No antigen is known for it.

This clonotype was sampled from a woman in her twenties or thirties in good health. The V call is TRBV5-6, the J call TRBJ1-3, with D possibly being TRBD1 (6 bases). Sequencing was performed on naive CD4+ T cells sorted from blood. Subset denoted: CD45RA+ positively selected. The CDR3 is CASRPTGSGNTIYF. The CDR3 DNA reads TGTGCCAGCAGGCCGACAGGCTCTGGAAACACCATATATTTT.